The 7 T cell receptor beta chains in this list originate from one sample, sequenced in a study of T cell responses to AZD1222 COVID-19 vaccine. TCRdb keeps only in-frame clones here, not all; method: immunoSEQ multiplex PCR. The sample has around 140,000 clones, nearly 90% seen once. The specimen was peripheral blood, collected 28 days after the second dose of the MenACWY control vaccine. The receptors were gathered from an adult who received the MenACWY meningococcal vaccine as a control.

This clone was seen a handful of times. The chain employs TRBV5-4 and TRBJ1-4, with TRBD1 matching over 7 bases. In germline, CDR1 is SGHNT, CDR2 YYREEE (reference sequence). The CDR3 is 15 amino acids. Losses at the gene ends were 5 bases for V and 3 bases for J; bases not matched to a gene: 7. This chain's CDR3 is CASSSRDSSNEKLFF. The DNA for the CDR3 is TGTGCCAGCAGTTCCCGGGACAGCTCTAATGAAAAACTGTTTTTT.

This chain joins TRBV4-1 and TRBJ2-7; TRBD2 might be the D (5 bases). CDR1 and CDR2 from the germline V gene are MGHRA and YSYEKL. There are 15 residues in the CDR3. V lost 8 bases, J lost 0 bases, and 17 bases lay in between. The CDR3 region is CASRDFAKSSYEQYF. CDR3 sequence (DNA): TGCGCCAGCCGGGATTTCGCAAAAAGCTCCTACGAGCAGTACTTC.

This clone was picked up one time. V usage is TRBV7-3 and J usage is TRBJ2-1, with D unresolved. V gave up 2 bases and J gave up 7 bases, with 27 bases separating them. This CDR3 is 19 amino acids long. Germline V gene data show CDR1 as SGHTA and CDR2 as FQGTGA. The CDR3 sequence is CASSLGQITGRIAGNEQFF. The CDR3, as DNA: TGTGCCAGCAGCTTAGGTCAAATAACGGGCCGTATTGCCGGGAATGAGCAGTTCTTC. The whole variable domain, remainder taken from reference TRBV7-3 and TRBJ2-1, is GAGVSQTPSNKVTEKGKYVELRCDPISGHTALYWYRQSLGQGPEFLIYFQGTGAADDSGLPNDRFFAVRPEGSVSTLKIQRTERGDSAVYLCASSLGQITGRIAGNEQFFGPGTRLTVL.

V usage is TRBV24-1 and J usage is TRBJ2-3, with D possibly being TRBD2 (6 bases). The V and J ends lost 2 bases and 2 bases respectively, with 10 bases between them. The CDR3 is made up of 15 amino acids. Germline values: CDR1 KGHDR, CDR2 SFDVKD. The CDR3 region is CATSDSGGFTDTQYF. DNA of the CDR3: TGTGCCACCAGTGATTCCGGGGGATTCACAGATACGCAGTATTTT.

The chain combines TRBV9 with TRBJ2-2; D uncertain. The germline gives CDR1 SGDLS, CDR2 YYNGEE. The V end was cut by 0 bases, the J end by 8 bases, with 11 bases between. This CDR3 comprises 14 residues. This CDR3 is CASSVESVGGELFF. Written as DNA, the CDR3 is TGTGCCAGCAGCGTAGAGTCGGTGGGTGGGGAGCTGTTTTTT.

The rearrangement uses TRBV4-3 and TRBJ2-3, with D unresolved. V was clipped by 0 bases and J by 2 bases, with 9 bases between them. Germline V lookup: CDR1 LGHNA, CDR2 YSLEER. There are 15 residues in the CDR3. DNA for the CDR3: TGCGCCAGCAGCCAAGATTATCTAGACACAGATACGCAGTATTTT. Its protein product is CASSQDYLDTDTQYF.

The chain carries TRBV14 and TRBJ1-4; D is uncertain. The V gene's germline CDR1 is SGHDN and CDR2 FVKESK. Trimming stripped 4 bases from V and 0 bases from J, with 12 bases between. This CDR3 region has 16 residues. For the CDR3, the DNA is TGTGCCAGCAGCCGGTGGACTGGCACAACTAATGAAAAACTGTTTTTT. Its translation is CASSRWTGTTNEKLFF.